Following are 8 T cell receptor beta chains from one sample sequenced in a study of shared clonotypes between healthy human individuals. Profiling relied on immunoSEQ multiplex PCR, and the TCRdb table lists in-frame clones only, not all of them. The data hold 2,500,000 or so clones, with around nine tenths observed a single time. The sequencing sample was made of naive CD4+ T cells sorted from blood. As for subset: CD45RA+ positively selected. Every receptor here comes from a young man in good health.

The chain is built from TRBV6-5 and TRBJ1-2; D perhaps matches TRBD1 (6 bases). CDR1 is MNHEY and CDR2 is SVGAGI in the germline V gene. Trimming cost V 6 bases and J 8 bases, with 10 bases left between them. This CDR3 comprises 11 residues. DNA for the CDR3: TGTGCCAGCAGACGGGACAACGGCTACACCTTC. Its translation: CASRRDNGYTF.

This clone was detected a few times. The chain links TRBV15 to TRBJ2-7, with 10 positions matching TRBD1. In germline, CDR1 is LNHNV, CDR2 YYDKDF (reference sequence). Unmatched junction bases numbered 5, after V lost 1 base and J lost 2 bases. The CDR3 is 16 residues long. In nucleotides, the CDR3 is TGTGCCACCAGCAGAGTTGGGACAGGGGCAGCCTACGAGCAGTACTTC. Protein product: CATSRVGTGAAYEQYF.

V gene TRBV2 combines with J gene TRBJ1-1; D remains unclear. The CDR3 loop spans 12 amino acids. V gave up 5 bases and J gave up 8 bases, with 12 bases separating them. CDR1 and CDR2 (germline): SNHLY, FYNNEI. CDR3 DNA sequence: TGTGCCAGCAGTAAGGTGGGTGGGGAAGCTTTCTTT. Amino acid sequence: CASSKVGGEAFF.

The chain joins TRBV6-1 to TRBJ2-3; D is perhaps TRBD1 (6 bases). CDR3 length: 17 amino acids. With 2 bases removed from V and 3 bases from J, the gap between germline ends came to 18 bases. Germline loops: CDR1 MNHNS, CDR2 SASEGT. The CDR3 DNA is TGTGCCAGCAGTGAAATAATCTATTACAGGGTGACAGATACGCAGTATTTT. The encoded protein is CASSEIIYYRVTDTQYF.

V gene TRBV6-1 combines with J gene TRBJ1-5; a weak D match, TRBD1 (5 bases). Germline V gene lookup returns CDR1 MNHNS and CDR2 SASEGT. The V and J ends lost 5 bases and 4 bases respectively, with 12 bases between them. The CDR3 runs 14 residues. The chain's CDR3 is CASSPLWGNQPQHF. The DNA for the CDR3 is TGTGCCAGCAGTCCCTTGTGGGGGAATCAGCCCCAGCATTTT.

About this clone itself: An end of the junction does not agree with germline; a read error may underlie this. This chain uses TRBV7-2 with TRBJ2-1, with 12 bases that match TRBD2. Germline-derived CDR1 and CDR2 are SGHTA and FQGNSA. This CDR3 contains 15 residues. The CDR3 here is CASSLAGGPWNEQFF. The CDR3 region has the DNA TGTGCCAGCAGCCTAGCGGGAGGGCCTTGGAATGAGCAGTTCTTC.

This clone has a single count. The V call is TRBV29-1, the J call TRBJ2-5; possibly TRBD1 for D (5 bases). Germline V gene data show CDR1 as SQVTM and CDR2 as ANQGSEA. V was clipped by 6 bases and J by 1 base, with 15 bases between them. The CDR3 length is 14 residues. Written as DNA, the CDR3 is TGCAGCGTATACCTCCGGCAGGGCCAAGAGACCCAGTACTTC. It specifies CSVYLRQGQETQYF.

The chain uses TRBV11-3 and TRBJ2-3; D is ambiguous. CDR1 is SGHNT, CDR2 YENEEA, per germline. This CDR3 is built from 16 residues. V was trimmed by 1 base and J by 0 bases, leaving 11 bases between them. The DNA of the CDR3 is TGTGCCAGCAGCTTAGTGCACGGTTCTAGCACAGATACGCAGTATTTT. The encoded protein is CASSLVHGSSTDTQYF.